This record looks at one TCR beta chain sequence and its context. What it binds is unknown. Eight separate reactions for every sample produced the cDNA. TCRalpha and TCRbeta cDNA was put through two nested PCRs of around 15 and 9 cycles. TCRdb re-called the 5' RACE reads; every CDR3 protein appears as one record, without DNA. The listing records about 450,000 distinct CDR3 sequences. In germline, CDR1 is DFQATT, CDR2 SNEGSKA (reference sequence). The CDR3 is 13 residues long. The sample originates from a study of monozygotic twins with inflammatory bowel disease. The study, taken as a whole, reports: Repertoires of patients may have been made more variable by differing immunosuppressive treatments.

The sequence was obtained from a human donor with ulcerative colitis or Crohn's disease, or a healthy co-twin of an affected twin (not recorded which). Sample: blood. This rearrangement joins TRBV20-1 to TRBJ2-7. The CDR3: CSARDWFSHEQYF.